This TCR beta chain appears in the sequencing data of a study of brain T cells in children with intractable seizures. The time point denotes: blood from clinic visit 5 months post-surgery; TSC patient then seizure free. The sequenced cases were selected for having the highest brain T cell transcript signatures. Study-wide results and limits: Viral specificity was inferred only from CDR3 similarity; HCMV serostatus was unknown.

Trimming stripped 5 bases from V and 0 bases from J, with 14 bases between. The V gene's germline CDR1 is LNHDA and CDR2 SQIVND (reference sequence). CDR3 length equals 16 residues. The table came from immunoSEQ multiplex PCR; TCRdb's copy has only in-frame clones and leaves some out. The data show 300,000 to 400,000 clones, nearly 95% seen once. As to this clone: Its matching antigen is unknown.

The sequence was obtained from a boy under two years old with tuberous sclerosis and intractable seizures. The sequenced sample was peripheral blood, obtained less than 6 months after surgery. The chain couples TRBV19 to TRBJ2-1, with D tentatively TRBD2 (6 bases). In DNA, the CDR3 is TGTGCCAGTAGTCCGGGCGGGATCTCCTCCTACAATGAGCAGTTCTTC. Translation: CASSPGGISSYNEQFF.